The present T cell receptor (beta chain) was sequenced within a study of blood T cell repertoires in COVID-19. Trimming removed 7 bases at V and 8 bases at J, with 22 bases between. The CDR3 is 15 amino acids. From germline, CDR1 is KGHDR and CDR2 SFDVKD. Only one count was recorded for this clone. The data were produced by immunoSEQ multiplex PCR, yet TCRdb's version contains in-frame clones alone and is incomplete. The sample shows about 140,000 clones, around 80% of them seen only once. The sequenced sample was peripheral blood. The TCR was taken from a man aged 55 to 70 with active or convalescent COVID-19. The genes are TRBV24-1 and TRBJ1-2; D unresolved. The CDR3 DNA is TGTGCCACCAGCCAGCGCGGGGTAGGGCTCAGGGGCTACACCTTC. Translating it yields CATSQRGVGLRGYTF.